The T cell receptor beta chain described here comes from a study of naive and memory T cell subsets. An equimolar mix of two oligonucleotides served as the beta constant-region primer for TRBC1 and TRBC2. MiXCR, run by TCRdb on the UMI-ligation and nested PCR reads, gives a single entry per CDR3 protein. The sample holds 130,000 to 150,000 distinct CDR3 sequences; approximately 15% are singletons and the top ten take 0.14%. The CDR3 runs to 14 residues. The germline gives CDR1 SSHAT, CDR2 FNYEAQ (reference sequence). The junction had 7 bases not matched to a gene; V was cut back by 5 bases and J by 5 bases.

This chain connects TRBV7-7 to TRBJ2-5; the match to TRBD1 covers 8 bases. The sequenced sample consisted of naive CD4+ T cells from blood. The TCR originated in a human donor in good health. CDR3 sequence (DNA): TGTGCCAGCAGCCCGCGGGACAGGCTGGAGACCCAGTACTTC. Residues: CASSPRDRLETQYF.